The 3 T cell receptor beta chains below all came from one sample that was sequenced in a study of response to subunit inactivated influenza vaccine. Each CDR3 protein is one row after TCRdb ran MiXCR on the RT-PCR reads. Of 490,000 or so distinct CDR3 sequences listed, about 7.6% are singletons. This material consisted of PBMCs from blood, taken 23 to 25 months after vaccination. The receptors come from a man aged 50-75 years who received an inactivated influenza vaccine.

V is TRBV6-2 or TRBV6-3 and J is TRBJ2-7; D remains unclear. V lost 4 bases and J lost 3, with 13 bases in between. The CDR3 has 14 residues. Germline values: CDR1 MNHEY, CDR2 SVGEGT. CDR3 nucleotides: TGTGCCAGCAGTTTTCTGAAGGGCAGCTACGAGCAGTACTTC. It yields the protein CASSFLKGSYEQYF.

This clonotype was picked up many times. The V call is TRBV7-3, the J call TRBJ2-2; TRBD2 might be the D (6 bases). Trimming removed 0 bases at V and 3 bases at J, with 11 bases between. Germline CDR1 reads SGHTA; CDR2 reads FQGTGA. The CDR3 contains 16 residues. CDR3 DNA: TGTGCCAGCAGCTTAACCCCGGAGCGGGACACCGGGGAGCTGTTTTTT. It encodes CASSLTPERDTGELFF.

This clonotype was picked up many times. The chain is built from TRBV5-1 and TRBJ2-7; maybe TRBD1 (5 bases). V lost 5 bases and J lost 3, with 9 bases in between. This CDR3 comprises 12 residues. Germline-derived CDR1 and CDR2 are SGHRS and YFSETQ. The chain's CDR3 is CASRGDGYEQYF. CDR3 in DNA: TGCGCCAGCAGAGGGGATGGCTACGAGCAGTACTTC.